This TCR beta chain is drawn from a study of vaccination and CD4 T cells after COVID-19. Background on the study: Median time from second vaccine dose to sampling was about 70 days (14 to 241). Study-level points and caveats: It was observed that, in convalescent patients, a median approximately 86% of reactive clones arose only post-vaccination.

Treatment in this sample: 10-day PBMC culture with coronavirus spike peptide pools or control peptides (ViraFEST assay). Two million PBMCs went into each well for culture with around 10 IU/ml IL-2 and around 10 ug/ml peptide pools. Of note for this clonotype: Antigen unknown.

The CDR3 covers 13 residues. CDR1 and CDR2 from the germline V gene are SGHVS and FQNEAQ. Trimming removed 1 base from V and 4 bases from J, with 8 bases in between. Sequencing of DNA taken from cultured CD4+ T cells relied on the Oncomine TCR Beta short-read assay. TCRdb called the PCR reads again in MiXCR, with one record for every CDR3 protein. This sample has roughly 20,000 distinct CDR3 sequences, with under 80% found just once. Sequenced sample: CD4+ T cells from blood, cultured in vitro. The sequence came from a human donor who had recovered from COVID-19. The chain joins TRBV7-8 to TRBJ2-7; D unresolved. For the CDR3, the DNA is TGTGCCAGCAGCTTAGGCGTGGGGTACGAGCAGTACTTC. Translated, it gives CASSLGVGYEQYF.